This passage covers 15 T cell receptor beta chains from one sample sequenced in a study of CD4+ T cells in melanoma. Sequencing was performed with immunoSEQ multiplex PCR; in TCRdb, only in-frame clones are kept and a portion is missing. Of about 10,000 clones listed, almost 70% are singletons. The material sequenced was cells from a culture (not recorded whether cultured in vitro). Source of these receptors: a human donor with melanoma.

The gene calls are TRBV7-9 and TRBJ2-2, with D perhaps TRBD1 (5 bases). Germline V gene sequence: CDR1 SEHNR, CDR2 FQNEAQ (reference sequence). This CDR3 is 16 amino acids long. The V end was cut by 5 bases, the J end by 1 base, with 14 bases between. CDR3 sequence (DNA): TGTGCCAGCAGCCCCCAGGGAACCCTGAACACCGGGGAGCTGTTTTTT. Amino acid sequence: CASSPQGTLNTGELFF.

The V and J genes are TRBV10-3 and TRBJ1-2; 7 positions agree with TRBD1. This CDR3 is 16 amino acids long. Trimming removed 5 bases from V and 5 bases from J; junction bases left unmatched: 14. CDR1 is ENHRY, CDR2 SYGVKD, per germline. The CDR3 sequence: CAISRQGGGLGYGYTF. In nucleotides, the CDR3 is TGTGCCATCAGTCGACAGGGAGGAGGGTTGGGTTATGGCTACACCTTC.

The chain couples TRBV7-3 to TRBJ2-1; tentative D call: TRBD1 (6 bases). The germline CDR1 and CDR2 sequences are SGHTA and FQGTGA. V was cut by 2 bases and J by 7 bases, with 12 bases left in between. CDR3 size: 14 residues. Written as DNA, the CDR3 is TGTGCCAGCAGCTTACATGGGGGCAAGAATGAGCAGTTCTTC. Translated: CASSLHGGKNEQFF. Together with reference TRBV7-3 and TRBJ2-1, the CDR3 gives the full variable domain: GAGVSQTPSNKVTEKGKYVELRCDPISGHTALYWYRQSLGQGPEFLIYFQGTGAADDSGLPNDRFFAVRPEGSVSTLKIQRTERGDSAVYLCASSLHGGKNEQFFGPGTRLTVL.

The J gene is TRBJ1-6, the V gene TRBV5-5; TRBD1 matches at 10 bases. CDR3 length equals 17 residues. The junction had 8 bases not matched to a gene; V was cut back by 0 bases and J by 8 bases. Germline assignment: CDR1 SGHKS and CDR2 YYEKEE (reference sequence). CDR3 DNA sequence: TGTGCCAGCAGCTTGGGGGGAACCGGGACAGGGGATTCACCCCTCCACTTT. Translating gives CASSLGGTGTGDSPLHF.

V gene TRBV6-5 combines with J gene TRBJ2-1; D not resolved. The germline CDR1 and CDR2 sequences are MNHEY and SVGAGI. The CDR3 runs 13 residues. V lost 5 bases and J lost 5, with 10 bases in between. CDR3 sequence (DNA): TGTGCCAGCAGTGTCTGGGCTAACAATGAGCAGTTCTTC. This codes for CASSVWANNEQFF.

The rearrangement joins TRBV30 to TRBJ1-2; 8 positions match TRBD1. Germline-derived CDR1 and CDR2 are GTSNPN and SVGIG (reference sequence). J gave up 9 bases and V 5 bases, and 11 bases lay outside the gene matches. This CDR3 region has 13 residues. CDR3 sequence reads: CAWLGQGFKSYTF. The CDR3 DNA reads as TGTGCCTGGCTCGGACAGGGTTTTAAGAGCTACACCTTC.

This chain joins TRBV5-1 and TRBJ1-1; weak D call: TRBD1 (5 bases). The CDR3 runs to 15 residues. Between the trimmed V and J ends, which lost 4 bases and 5 bases, there was a span of 18 bases. Germline CDR1 is SGHRS and CDR2 is YFSETQ. CDR3 region: CASSQLGRVGTEAFF. CDR3 bases: TGCGCCAGCAGCCAACTGGGCAGGGTGGGGACTGAAGCTTTCTTT.

The V and J genes are TRBV10-3 and TRBJ2-5; TRBD1 agrees at 7 bases. The germline CDR1 and CDR2 sequences are ENHRY and SYGVKD. J gave up 4 bases and V 6 bases, and 14 bases lay outside the gene matches. The CDR3 contains 16 residues. CDR3 region: CAIRPGEQGFGETQYF. CDR3 bases: TGTGCCATCAGGCCAGGAGAACAGGGGTTCGGAGAGACCCAGTACTTC.

The J gene is TRBJ2-7, the V gene TRBV5-6, with 7 bases aligning to TRBD1. V lost 3 bases, J lost 2 bases, and 5 bases stayed unmatched. Germline V gene data show CDR1 as SGHDT and CDR2 as YYEEEE. This CDR3 is 14 amino acids long. The CDR3 DNA follows: TGTGCCAGCAGCTCGCGACAGGGAACCTACGAGCAGTACTTC. Residues: CASSSRQGTYEQYF.

This chain links TRBV27 with TRBJ1-1; D might be TRBD1 (5 bases). The CDR3 length is 16 residues. Between the trimmed V and J ends, which lost 6 bases and 0 bases, there was a span of 17 bases. Per germline, CDR1 MNHEY and CDR2 SMNVEV (reference sequence). For the CDR3, the DNA is TGTGCCAGCAGACCCCAACTGGGGGGACTGAACACTGAAGCTTTCTTT. Its protein is CASRPQLGGLNTEAFF.

The V and J genes are TRBV30 and TRBJ2-3; TRBD2 matches at 13 bases. The V gene end was trimmed by 5 bases and the J gene end by 1 base; junction bases not matched to a gene: 0. Germline CDR1 is GTSNPN and CDR2 is SVGIG (reference sequence). The length of the CDR3 is 14 residues. This CDR3 reads CAWGTSGGTDTQYF. The CDR3 bases are TGTGCCTGGGGGACTAGCGGGGGCACAGATACGCAGTATTTT. The variable domain in full, completed from reference TRBV30 and TRBJ2-3, reads SQTIHQWPATLVQPVGSPLSLECTVEGTSNPNLYWYRQAAGRGLQLLFYSVGIGQISSEVPQNLSASRPQDRQFILSSKKLLLSDSGFYLCAWGTSGGTDTQYFGPGTRLTVL.

The chain is built from TRBV9 and TRBJ1-2, with 8 bases aligning to TRBD1. V shed 4 bases, J shed 2 bases, and the junction held 1 base outside the gene matches. The germline V gene has CDR1 SGDLS and CDR2 YYNGEE. CDR3 length: 13 amino acids. The CDR3 here is CASSRDRNYGYTF. DNA of the CDR3: TGTGCCAGCAGCCGGGACAGGAACTATGGCTACACCTTC.

V usage is TRBV5-1 and J usage is TRBJ1-2, with D perhaps matching TRBD1 (6 bases). CDR3 length: 13 amino acids. Germline V gives CDR1 SGHRS, CDR2 YFSETQ. Trimming shortened V by 0 bases and J by 3 bases, and 6 bases separated the two germline ends. CDR3 sequence reads: CASSLAGDYGYTF. CDR3 sequence (DNA): TGCGCCAGCAGCTTGGCAGGGGACTATGGCTACACCTTC.

The V gene is TRBV18, the J gene TRBJ1-2, with TRBD1 matching over 8 bases. V shed 3 bases and J 2 bases; nucleotides not matched to a gene: 8. CDR3 length equals 16 residues. Germline CDR1 KGHSH, CDR2 LQKENI. The CDR3 sequence: CASSPRTGQFNYGYTF. CDR3 DNA sequence: TGTGCCAGCTCACCTAGGACAGGGCAGTTCAACTATGGCTACACCTTC.

The V and J genes are TRBV27 and TRBJ1-6, with D possibly being TRBD1 (5 bases). V shed 3 bases and J shed 9 bases, with 9 bases lying between them. The CDR3 is made up of 13 amino acids. Germline V gene lookup returns CDR1 MNHEY and CDR2 SMNVEV (reference sequence). This CDR3 reads CASSFREGSPLHF. CDR3 nucleotides: TGTGCCAGCAGTTTCAGGGAGGGTTCACCCCTCCACTTT.